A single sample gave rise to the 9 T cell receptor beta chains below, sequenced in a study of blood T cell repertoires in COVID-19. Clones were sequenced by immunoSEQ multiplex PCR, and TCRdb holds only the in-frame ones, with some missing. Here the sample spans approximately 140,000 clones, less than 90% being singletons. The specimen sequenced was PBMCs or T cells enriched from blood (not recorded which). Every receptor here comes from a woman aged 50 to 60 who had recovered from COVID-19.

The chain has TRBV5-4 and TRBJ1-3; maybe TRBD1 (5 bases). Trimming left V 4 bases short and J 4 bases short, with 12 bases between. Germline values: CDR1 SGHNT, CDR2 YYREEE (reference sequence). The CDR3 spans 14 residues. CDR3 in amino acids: CASSQGGRGNTIYF. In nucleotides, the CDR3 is TGTGCCAGCAGCCAGGGAGGCAGGGGAAACACCATATATTTT.

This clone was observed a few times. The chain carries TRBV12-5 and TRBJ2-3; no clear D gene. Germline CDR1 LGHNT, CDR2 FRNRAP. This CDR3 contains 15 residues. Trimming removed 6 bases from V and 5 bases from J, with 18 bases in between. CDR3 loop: CASGPPHTTIDTQYF. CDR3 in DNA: TGTGCTAGTGGGCCACCACACACTACAATAGATACGCAGTATTTT.

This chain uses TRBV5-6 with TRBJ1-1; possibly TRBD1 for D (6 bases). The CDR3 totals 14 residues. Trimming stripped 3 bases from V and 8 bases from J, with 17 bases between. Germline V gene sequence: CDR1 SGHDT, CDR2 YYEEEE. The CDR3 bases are TGTGCCAGCAGCTACGGACAGTCGAGAGGGGAAGCTTTCTTT. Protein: CASSYGQSRGEAFF.

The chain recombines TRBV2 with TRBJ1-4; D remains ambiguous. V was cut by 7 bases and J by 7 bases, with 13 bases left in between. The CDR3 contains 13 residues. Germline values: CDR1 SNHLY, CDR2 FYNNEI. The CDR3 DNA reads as TGTGCCAGCAATCGGGAGATGGGTGAAAAACTGTTTTTT. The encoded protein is CASNREMGEKLFF.

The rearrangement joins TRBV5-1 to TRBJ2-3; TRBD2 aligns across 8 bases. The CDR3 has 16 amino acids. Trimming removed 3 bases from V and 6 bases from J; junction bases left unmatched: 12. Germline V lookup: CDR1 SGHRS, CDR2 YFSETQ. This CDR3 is CASSSTSGIITDTQYF. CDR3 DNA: TGCGCCAGCAGCTCTACTAGCGGAATTATTACTGATACGCAGTATTTT.

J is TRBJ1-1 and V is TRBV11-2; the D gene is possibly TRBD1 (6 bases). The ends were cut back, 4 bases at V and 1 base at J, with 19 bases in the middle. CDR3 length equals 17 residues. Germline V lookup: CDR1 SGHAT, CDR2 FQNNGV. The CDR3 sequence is CASSSKTGFVKNTEAFF. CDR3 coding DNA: TGTGCCAGCAGCTCAAAAACAGGGTTCGTTAAGAACACTGAAGCTTTCTTT.

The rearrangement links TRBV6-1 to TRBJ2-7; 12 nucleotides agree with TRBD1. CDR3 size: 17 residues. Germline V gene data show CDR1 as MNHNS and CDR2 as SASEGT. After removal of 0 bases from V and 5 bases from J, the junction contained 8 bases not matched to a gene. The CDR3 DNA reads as TGTGCCAGCAGTGAAGCGCTGGGGGGGACAGGGGGCCACGAGCAGTACTTC. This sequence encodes CASSEALGGTGGHEQYF.

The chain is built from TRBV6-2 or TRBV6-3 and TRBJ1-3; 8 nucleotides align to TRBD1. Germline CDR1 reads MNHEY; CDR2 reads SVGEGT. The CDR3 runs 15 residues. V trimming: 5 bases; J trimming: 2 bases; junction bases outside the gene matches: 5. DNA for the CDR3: TGTGCCAGCAGTCAACTGGACAGGGCTGGAAACACCATATATTTT. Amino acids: CASSQLDRAGNTIYF.

CDR3 DNA: TGTGCCAGCAGTTACGTAAGGGGTGATGAGCAGTTCTTC. Its protein is CASSYVRGDEQFF. The rearrangement links TRBV6-5 to TRBJ2-1; perhaps TRBD1 as D (5 bases). This CDR3 spans 13 amino acids. CDR1 is MNHEY, CDR2 SVGAGI, per germline. Trimming cost V 2 bases and J 8 bases, with 10 bases left between them.